These 7 T cell receptor beta chains were sequenced from one sample in a study of post-analysis software for immune sequencing data. Unique-molecular-identifier-tagged TCR beta cDNA libraries were used. TCRdb passed the PCR reads through MiXCR, listing each CDR3 protein once. The sample records a few hundred thousand distinct CDR3 sequences, 30% to 45% being singletons. Study-level points and caveats: In patients, five TRBV segments were more frequent than in controls, with TRBV5-6, TRBV5-1 and TRBV20-1 among them.

Antigen specificity for these receptors is unknown. Sequenced sample: blood. Receptors originate from a girl aged 5-17 years with multiple sclerosis.

This clonotype has just one count. The chain recombines TRBV6-4 with TRBJ2-1, with 12 bases aligning to TRBD2. With V trimmed by 5 bases and J by 5 bases, 1 base remained unmatched. The CDR3 extends over 14 amino acids. Germline V gene sequence: CDR1 MRHNA, CDR2 SNTAGT. The CDR3, as DNA: TGTGCCAGCAGTCGGACTAGCGGGGACAATGAGCAGTTCTTC. Protein product: CASSRTSGDNEQFF.

The chain carries TRBV7-9 and TRBJ2-7, with 8 bases fitting TRBD1. The CDR3 length is 13 residues. The junction had 6 bases not matched to a gene; V was cut back by 5 bases and J by 6 bases. CDR1 and CDR2 from the germline V gene are SEHNR and FQNEAQ (reference sequence). CDR3 in DNA: TGTGCCAGCAGCCCCGGACAGGGCCGCGAGCAGTACTTC. This translates into CASSPGQGREQYF.

The chain couples TRBV5-1 to TRBJ1-5; the D gene is possibly TRBD1 (5 bases). The germline gives CDR1 SGHRS, CDR2 YFSETQ. The V gene lost 3 bases and the J gene lost 4 bases, with 14 bases spanning the gap. This CDR3 has 15 residues. The DNA for the CDR3 is TGCGCCAGCAGCTCGGGGGAGAAATTTAATCAGCCCCAGCATTTT. The encoded protein is CASSSGEKFNQPQHF.

The V call is TRBV7-2, the J call TRBJ2-3; D call uncertain. CDR1 is SGHTA and CDR2 is FQGNSA in the germline V gene. V shed 3 bases and J shed 3 bases, with 16 bases lying between them. The CDR3 is 16 amino acids. CDR3 in amino acids: CASSLGWTLKTDTQYF. The CDR3 nucleotides are TGTGCCAGCAGCTTGGGGTGGACGCTAAAAACAGATACGCAGTATTTT.

V gene TRBV6-1 combines with J gene TRBJ1-1, with TRBD1 matching 8 bases. Germline V CDR1 and CDR2: MNHNS, SASEGT. CDR3 size: 13 residues. Trimming at V came to 6 bases and at J to 7 bases, leaving 7 bases not matched to a gene. The DNA for the CDR3 is TGTGCCAGCAGGGAAACGGGACAGGATGAAGCTTTCTTT. Amino acid sequence: CASRETGQDEAFF.

The V call is TRBV27, the J call TRBJ2-1; D remains ambiguous. From germline, CDR1 is MNHEY and CDR2 SMNVEV (reference sequence). Trimming stripped 2 bases from V and 0 bases from J, with 8 bases between. The CDR3 totals 15 residues. CDR3 amino acids: CASSLPESSYNEQFF. Written as DNA, the CDR3 is TGTGCCAGCAGTTTACCGGAGAGCTCCTACAATGAGCAGTTCTTC.

The chain employs TRBV20-1 and TRBJ2-4; a possible D gene is TRBD1 (8 bases). CDR1 is DFQATT and CDR2 is SNEGSKA in the germline V gene (reference sequence). The CDR3 runs to 16 residues. V shed 3 bases and J shed 0 bases, with 15 bases lying between them. CDR3 amino acids: CSARGGTGRAKNIQYF. CDR3 nucleotide sequence: TGCAGTGCTAGGGGAGGGACAGGACGAGCCAAAAACATTCAGTACTTC.